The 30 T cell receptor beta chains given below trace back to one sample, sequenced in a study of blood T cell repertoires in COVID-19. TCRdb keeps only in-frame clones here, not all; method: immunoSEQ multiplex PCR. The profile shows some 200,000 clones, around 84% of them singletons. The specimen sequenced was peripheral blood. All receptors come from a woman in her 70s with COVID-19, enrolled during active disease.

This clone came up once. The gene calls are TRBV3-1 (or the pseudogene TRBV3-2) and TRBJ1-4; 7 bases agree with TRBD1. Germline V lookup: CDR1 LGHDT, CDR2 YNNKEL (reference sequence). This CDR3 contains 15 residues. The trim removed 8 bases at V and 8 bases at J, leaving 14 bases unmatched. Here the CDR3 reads CASALRGGAGEKLFF. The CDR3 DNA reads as TGTGCCAGCGCCCTTAGAGGGGGCGCGGGGGAAAAACTGTTTTTT.

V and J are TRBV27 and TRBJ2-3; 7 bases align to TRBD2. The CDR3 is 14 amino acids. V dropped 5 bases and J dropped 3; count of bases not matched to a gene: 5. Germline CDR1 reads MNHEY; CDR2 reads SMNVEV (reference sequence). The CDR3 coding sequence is TGTGCCAGCAGTCTTCGGACTAGAACAGATACGCAGTATTTT. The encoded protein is CASSLRTRTDTQYF.

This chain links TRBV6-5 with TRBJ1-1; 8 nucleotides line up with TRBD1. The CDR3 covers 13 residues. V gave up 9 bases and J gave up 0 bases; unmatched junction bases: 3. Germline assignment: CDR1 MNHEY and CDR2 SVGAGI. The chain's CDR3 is CASWTGMNTEAFF. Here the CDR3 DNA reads TGTGCCAGTTGGACAGGGATGAACACTGAAGCTTTCTTT.

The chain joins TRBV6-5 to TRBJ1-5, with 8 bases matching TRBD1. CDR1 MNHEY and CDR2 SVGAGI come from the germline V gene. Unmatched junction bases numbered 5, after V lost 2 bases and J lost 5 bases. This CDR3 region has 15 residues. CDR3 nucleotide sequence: TGTGCCAGCAGTTACCGACAGGGGTCCCATCAGCCCCAGCATTTT. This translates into CASSYRQGSHQPQHF.

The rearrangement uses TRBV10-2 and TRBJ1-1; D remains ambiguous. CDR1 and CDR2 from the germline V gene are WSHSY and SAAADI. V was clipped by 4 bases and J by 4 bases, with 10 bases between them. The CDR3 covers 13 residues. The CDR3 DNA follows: TGCGCCAGCAGTGTAGGAAGAGGCACTGAAGCTTTCTTT. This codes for CASSVGRGTEAFF.

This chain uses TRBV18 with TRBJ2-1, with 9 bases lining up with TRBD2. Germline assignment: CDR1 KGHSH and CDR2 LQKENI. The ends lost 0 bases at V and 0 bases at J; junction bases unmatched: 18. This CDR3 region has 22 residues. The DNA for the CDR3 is TGTGCCAGCTCACCACCAAGGAACTCCCCTAGCGGGGCCCCTAGCTCCTACAATGAGCAGTTCTTC. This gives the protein CASSPPRNSPSGAPSSYNEQFF. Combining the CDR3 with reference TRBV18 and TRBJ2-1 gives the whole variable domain NAGVMQNPRHLVRRRGQEARLRCSPMKGHSHVYWYRQLPEEGLKFMVYLQKENIIDESGMPKERFSAEFPKEGPSILRIQQVVRGDSAAYFCASSPPRNSPSGAPSSYNEQFFGPGTRLTVL.

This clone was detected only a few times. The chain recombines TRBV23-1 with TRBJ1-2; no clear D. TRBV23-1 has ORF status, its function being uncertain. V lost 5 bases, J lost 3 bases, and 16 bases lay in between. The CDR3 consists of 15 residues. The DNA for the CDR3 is TGCGCCAGCAGTGAACTGGTGCGGGCGGACTATGGCTACACCTTC. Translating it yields CASSELVRADYGYTF.

The CDR3 protein is CAITETGTGTLLQGEQFF. CDR3 DNA sequence: TGTGCCATCACCGAAACCGGGACAGGGACTTTACTTCAGGGTGAGCAGTTCTTC. The chain carries TRBV10-3 and TRBJ2-1; 9 nucleotides agree with TRBD1. Germline trimming cut 7 bases from V and 9 bases from J; bases unmatched to any gene: 22. This CDR3 contains 18 residues. The germline V gene encodes CDR1 ENHRY and CDR2 SYGVKD.

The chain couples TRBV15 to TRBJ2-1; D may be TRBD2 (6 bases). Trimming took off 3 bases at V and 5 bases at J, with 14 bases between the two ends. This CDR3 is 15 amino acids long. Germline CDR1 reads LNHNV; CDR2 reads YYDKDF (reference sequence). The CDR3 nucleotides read TGTGCCACCAGCAGTACTAGCCGGACGGACAATGAGCAGTTCTTC. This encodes CATSSTSRTDNEQFF.

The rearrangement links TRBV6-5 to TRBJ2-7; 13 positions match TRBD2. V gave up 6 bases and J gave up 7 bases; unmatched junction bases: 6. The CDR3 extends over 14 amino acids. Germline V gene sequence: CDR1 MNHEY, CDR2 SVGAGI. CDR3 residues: CASRSLAGGREQYV. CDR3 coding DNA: TGTGCCAGCAGGTCACTAGCGGGGGGGCGAGAGCAGTACGTC.

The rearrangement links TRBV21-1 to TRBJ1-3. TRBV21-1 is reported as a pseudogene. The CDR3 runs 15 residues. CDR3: CASSKVAGSGNTIYF. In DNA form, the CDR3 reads TGTGCCAGCAGCAAGGTGGCGGGCTCTGGAAACACCATATATTTT.

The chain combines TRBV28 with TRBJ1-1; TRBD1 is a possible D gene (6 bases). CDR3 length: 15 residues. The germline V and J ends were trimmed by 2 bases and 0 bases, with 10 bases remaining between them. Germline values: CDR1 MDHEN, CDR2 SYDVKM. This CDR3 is CASSLGGSMNTEAFF. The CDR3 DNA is TGTGCCAGCAGTTTAGGGGGCAGCATGAACACTGAAGCTTTCTTT.

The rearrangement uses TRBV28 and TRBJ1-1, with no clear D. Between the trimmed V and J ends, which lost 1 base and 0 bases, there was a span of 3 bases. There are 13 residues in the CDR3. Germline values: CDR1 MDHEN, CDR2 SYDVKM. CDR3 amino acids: CASSLLVNTEAFF. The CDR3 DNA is TGTGCCAGCAGTTTATTAGTGAACACTGAAGCTTTCTTT. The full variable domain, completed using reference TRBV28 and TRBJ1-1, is DVKVTQSSRYLVKRTGEKVFLECVQDMDHENMFWYRQDPGLGLRLIYFSYDVKMKEKGDIPEGYSVSREKKERFSLILESASTNQTSMYLCASSLLVNTEAFFGQGTRLTVV.

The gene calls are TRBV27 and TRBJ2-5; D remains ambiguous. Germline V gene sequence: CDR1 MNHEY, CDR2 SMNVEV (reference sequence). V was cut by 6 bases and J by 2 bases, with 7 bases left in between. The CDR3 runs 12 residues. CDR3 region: CASRRKQETQYF. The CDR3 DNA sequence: TGTGCCAGCAGGAGAAAACAAGAGACCCAGTACTTC.

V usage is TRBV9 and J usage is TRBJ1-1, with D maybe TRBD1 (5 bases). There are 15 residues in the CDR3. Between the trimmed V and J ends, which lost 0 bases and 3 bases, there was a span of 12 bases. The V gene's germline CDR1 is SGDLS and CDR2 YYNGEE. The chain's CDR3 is CASSVVSSGDTEAFF. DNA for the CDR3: TGTGCCAGCAGCGTAGTTTCGTCGGGGGACACTGAAGCTTTCTTT. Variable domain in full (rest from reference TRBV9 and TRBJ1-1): DSGVTQTPKHLITATGQRVTLRCSPRSGDLSVYWYQQSLDQGLQFLIQYYNGEERAKGNILERFSAQQFPDLHSELNLSSLELGDSALYFCASSVVSSGDTEAFFGQGTRLTVV.

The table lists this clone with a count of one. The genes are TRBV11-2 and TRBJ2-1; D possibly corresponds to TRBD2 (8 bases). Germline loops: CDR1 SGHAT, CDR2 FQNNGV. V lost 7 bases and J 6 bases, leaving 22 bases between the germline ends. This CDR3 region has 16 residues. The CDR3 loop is CASIRGGGRLSNEQFF. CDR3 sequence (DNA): TGTGCCAGCATCAGGGGGGGCGGGAGGCTGTCCAATGAGCAGTTCTTC.

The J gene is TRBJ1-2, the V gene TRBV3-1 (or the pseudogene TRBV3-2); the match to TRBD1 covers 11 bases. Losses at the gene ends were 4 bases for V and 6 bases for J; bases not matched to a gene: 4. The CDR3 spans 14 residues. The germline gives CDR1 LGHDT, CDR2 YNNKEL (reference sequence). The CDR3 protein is CASSPGTGGNGYTF. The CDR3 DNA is TGTGCCAGCAGCCCCGGGACAGGGGGAAATGGCTACACCTTC.

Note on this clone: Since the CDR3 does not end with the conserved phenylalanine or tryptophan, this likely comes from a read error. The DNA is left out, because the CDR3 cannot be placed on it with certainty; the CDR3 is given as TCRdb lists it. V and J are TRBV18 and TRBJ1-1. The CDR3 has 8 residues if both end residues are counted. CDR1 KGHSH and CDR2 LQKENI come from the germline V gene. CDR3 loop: CASSPKRV.

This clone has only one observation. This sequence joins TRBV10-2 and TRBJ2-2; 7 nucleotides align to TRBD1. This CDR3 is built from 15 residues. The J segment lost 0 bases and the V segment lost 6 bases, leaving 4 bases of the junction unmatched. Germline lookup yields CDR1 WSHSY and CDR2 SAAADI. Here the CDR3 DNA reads TGCGCCAGCAGGGGGACAGAAACGAACACCGGGGAGCTGTTTTTT. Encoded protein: CASRGTETNTGELFF.

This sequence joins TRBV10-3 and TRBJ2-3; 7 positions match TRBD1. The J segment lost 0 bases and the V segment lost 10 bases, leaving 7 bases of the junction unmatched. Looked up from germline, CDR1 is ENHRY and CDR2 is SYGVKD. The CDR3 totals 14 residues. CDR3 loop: CATAWGQSTDTQYF. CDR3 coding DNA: TGTGCCACCGCCTGGGGACAGAGCACAGATACGCAGTATTTT.

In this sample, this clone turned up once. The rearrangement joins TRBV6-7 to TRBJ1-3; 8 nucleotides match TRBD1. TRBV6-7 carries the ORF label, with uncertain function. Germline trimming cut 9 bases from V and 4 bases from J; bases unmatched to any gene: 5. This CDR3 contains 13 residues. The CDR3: CARRQGIGNTIYF. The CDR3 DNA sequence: TGTGCCAGACGACAGGGGATCGGAAACACCATATATTTT.

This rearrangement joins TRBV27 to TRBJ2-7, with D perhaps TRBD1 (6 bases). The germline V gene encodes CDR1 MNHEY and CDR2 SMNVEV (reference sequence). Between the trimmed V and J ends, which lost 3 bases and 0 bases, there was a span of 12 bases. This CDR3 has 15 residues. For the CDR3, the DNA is TGTGCCAGCAGTTTCCATAGGGGGAGCTCCTACGAGCAGTACTTC. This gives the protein CASSFHRGSSYEQYF.

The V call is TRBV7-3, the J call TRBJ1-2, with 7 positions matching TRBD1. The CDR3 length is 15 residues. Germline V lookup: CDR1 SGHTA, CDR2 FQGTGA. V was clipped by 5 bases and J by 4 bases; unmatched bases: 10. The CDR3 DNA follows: TGTGCCAGCAGCAGCCCTACAGGGGAAGCCTATGGCTACACCTTC. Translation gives CASSSPTGEAYGYTF.

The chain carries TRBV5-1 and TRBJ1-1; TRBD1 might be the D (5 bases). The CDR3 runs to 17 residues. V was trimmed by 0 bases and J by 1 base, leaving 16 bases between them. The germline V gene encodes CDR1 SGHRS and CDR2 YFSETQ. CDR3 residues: CASSLEGQGWANTEAFF. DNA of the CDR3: TGCGCCAGCAGCTTGGAAGGGCAGGGTTGGGCGAACACTGAAGCTTTCTTT.

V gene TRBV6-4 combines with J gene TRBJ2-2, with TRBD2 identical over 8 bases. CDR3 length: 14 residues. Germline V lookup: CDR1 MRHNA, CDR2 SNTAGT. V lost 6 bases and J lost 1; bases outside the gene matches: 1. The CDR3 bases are TGTGCCAGCAGACTAGCGGTGAACACCGGGGAGCTGTTTTTT. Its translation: CASRLAVNTGELFF.

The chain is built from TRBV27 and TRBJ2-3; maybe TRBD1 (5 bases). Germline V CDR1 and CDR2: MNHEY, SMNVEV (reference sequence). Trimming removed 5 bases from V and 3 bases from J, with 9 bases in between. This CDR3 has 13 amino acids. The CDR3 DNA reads TGTGCCAGCAGTGTACAGGAAACAGATACGCAGTATTTT. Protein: CASSVQETDTQYF.

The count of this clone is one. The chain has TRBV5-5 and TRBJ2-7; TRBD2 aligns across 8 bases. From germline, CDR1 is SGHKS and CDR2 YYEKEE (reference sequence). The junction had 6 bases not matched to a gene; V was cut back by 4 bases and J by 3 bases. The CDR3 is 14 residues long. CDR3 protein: CASSPPGGGYEQYV. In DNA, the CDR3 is TGTGCCAGCAGCCCTCCGGGGGGGGGCTACGAGCAGTACGTC.

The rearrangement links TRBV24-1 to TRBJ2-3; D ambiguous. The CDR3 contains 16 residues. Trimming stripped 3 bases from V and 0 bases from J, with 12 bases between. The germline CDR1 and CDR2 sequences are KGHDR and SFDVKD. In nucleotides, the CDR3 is TGTGCCACCAGTGATCCACCCTTCGGTAGCACAGATACGCAGTATTTT. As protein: CATSDPPFGSTDTQYF.

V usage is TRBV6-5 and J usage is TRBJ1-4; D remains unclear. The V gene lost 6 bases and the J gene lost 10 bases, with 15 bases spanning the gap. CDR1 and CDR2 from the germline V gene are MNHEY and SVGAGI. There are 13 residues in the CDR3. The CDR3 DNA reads TGTGCCAGCAGCCGGGAGAACGGTGGAAAACTGTTTTTT. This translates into CASSRENGGKLFF.

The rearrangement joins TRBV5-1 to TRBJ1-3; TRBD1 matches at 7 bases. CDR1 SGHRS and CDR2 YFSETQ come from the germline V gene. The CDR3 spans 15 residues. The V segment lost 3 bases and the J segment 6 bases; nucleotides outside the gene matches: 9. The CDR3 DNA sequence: TGCGCCAGCAGCTGGGGACAGTGGAACTTAAACACCATATATTTT. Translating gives CASSWGQWNLNTIYF.